The present T cell receptor (beta chain) was sequenced within a study of T cells in localized non-small cell lung cancer. Comment on this clone: Its matching antigen is unknown.

Trimming took 0 bases from V and 6 from J, leaving 12 bases between them. The length of the CDR3 is 15 residues. Germline-derived CDR1 and CDR2 are MNHEY and SVGAGI. Produced via immunoSEQ multiplex PCR; TCRdb's table is partial and in-frame only. The profile shows approximately 80,000 clones, 65% to 85% of them singletons. Findings and limits, study-wide: Median roughly 57 top-100 tumor clones were shared with paired adjacent lung.

The chain recombines TRBV6-5 with TRBJ1-5; perhaps TRBD1 as D (5 bases). The clonotype originates from an older female donor with stage I lung adenocarcinoma. Specimen: peripheral blood, collected before any cancer treatment. CDR3 nucleotide sequence: TGTGCCAGCAGTTACTCTGCAGGGAAGGTTCAGCCCCAGCATTTT. This sequence encodes CASSYSAGKVQPQHF.